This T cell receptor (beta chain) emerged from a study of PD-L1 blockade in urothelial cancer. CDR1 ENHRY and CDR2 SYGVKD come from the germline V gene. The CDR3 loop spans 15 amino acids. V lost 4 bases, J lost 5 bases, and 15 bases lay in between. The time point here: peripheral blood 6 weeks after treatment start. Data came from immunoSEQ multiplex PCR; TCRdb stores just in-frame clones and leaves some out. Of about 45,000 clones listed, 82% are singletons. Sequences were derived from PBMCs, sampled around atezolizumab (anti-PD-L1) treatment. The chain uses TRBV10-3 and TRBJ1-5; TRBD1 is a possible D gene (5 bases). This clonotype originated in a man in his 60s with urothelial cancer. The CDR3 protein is CAISGGREGYQPQHF. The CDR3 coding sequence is TGTGCCATCAGTGGGGGGAGGGAGGGATATCAGCCCCAGCATTTT.